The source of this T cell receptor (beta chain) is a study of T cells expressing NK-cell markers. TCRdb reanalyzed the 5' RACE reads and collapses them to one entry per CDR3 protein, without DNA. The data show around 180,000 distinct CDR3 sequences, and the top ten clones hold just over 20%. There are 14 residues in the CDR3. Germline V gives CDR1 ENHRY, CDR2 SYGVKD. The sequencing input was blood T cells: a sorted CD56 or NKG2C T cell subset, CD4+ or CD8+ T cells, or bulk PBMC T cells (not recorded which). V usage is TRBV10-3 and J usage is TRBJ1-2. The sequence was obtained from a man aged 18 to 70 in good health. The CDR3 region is CAISESQGGYGYTF.